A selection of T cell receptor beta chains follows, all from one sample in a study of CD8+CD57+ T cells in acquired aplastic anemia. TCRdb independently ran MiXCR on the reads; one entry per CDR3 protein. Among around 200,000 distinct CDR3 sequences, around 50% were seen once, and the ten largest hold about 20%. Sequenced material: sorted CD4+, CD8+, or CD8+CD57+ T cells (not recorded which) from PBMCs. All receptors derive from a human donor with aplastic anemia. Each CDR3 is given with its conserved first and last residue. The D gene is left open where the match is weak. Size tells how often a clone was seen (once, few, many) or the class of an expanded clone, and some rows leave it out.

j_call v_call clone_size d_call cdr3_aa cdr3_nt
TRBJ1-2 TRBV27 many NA CASSSSGAPGYTF TGTGCCAGCAGTTCCTCAGGGGCGCCTGGCTACACCTTC
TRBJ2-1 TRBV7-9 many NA CASSTYNEQFF TGTGCCAGCAGTACCTACAATGAGCAGTTCTTC
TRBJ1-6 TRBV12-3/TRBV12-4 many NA CASSLGQKDSPLHF TGTGCCAGCAGTTTGGGACAAAAAGATTCACCCCTCCACTTT
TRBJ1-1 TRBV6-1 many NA CASSDRNPLLFRTEAFF TGTGCCAGCAGCGACAGAAATCCACTTTTATTTCGCACTGAAGCTTTCTTT
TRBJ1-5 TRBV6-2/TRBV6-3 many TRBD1 CASKGQGGSGNQPQHF TGTGCCAGCAAAGGGCAGGGGGGGTCCGGCAATCAGCCCCAGCATTTT
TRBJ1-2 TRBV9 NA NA CASSVGGRKLANYGYTF TGTGCCAGCAGCGTAGGGGGACGGAAATTAGCTAACTATGGCTACACCTTC
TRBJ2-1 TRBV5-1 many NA CASSWVGGRNEQFF TGCGCCAGCAGCTGGGTGGGGGGACGGAATGAGCAGTTCTTC
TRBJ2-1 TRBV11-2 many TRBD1 CASSLAGTGVNEQFF TGTGCCAGCAGCTTAGCCGGGACAGGGGTCAATGAGCAGTTCTTC
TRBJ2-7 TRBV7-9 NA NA CASSSQGGGSYEQYF TGTGCCAGCAGTTCCCAGGGGGGGGGAAGCTACGAGCAGTACTTC
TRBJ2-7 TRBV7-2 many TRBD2 CASSLGGGSAEQYF TGTGCCAGCAGCTTAGGGGGGGGGTCGGCCGAGCAGTACTTC
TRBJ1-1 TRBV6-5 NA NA CASGYWGNTEAFF TGTGCCAGCGGTTACTGGGGGAACACTGAAGCTTTCTTT
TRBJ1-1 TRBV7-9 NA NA CASSIGRDTREETEAFF TGTGCCAGCAGCATAGGGAGGGACACCCGGGAGGAGACTGAAGCTTTCTTT
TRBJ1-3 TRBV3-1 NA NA CASSQNRASGNTIYF TGTGCCAGCAGCCAGAACAGGGCCTCTGGAAACACCATATATTTT
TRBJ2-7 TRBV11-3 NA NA CASGVGWGSYEQYF TGTGCCAGCGGCGTGGGTTGGGGATCCTACGAGCAGTACTTC
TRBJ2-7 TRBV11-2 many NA CASSLVSSYEQYF TGTGCCAGCAGCTTAGTAAGCTCCTACGAGCAGTACTTC
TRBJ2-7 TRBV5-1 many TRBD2 CASSMIAGETYEQYF TGCGCCAGCAGCATGATAGCGGGGGAAACCTACGAGCAGTACTTC
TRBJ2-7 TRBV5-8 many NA CASSLARTRDYEQYF TGTGCCAGCAGCTTGGCCCGAACCCGGGACTACGAGCAGTACTTC
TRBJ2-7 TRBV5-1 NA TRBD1 CASSLAGTGRHEQYF TGCGCCAGCAGCTTGGCCGGGACAGGGCGCCACGAGCAGTACTTC
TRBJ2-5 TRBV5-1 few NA CASSLEARAGQETQYF TGCGCCAGCAGCTTGGAGGCTAGAGCCGGGCAAGAGACCCAGTACTTC
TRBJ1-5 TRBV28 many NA CASRGPNQPQHF TGTGCCAGCCGCGGCCCCAATCAGCCCCAGCATTTT
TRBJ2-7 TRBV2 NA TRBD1 CASSNRDRELGEQYF TGTGCCAGCAGTAACCGGGACAGGGAGCTCGGCGAGCAGTACTTC
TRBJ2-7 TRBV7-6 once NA CASSLSPLLGVGSYEQYF TGTGCCAGCAGCTTAAGTCCTTTGTTAGGGGTAGGATCCTACGAGCAGTACTTC
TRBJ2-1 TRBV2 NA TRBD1 CASSLASGQGGNEQFF TGTGCCAGCAGTTTAGCGTCCGGACAGGGGGGCAATGAGCAGTTCTTC
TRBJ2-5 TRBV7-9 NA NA CASGQGQEAQYF TGTGCCAGCGGCCAGGGCCAAGAGGCCCAGTACTTC
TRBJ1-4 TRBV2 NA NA CASSARQIEKLFF TGTGCCAGCAGTGCTCGACAGATTGAAAAACTGTTTTTT
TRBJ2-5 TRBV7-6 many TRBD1 CASSFGQGAGETQYF TGTGCCAGCAGCTTTGGCCAGGGGGCGGGGGAGACCCAGTACTTC
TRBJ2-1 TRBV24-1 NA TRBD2 CATTASGNNEQFF TGTGCCACCACGGCTAGCGGGAACAATGAGCAGTTCTTC
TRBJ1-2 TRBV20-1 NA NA CSMLESRGDYGYTF TGCAGTATGCTAGAGTCCAGGGGAGACTATGGCTACACCTTC
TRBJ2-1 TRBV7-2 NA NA CASRSQAGRNEQFF TGTGCCAGCAGATCCCAGGCGGGCCGCAATGAGCAGTTCTTC
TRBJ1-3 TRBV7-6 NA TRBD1 CASSVEPGTGRSGNTIYF TGTGCCAGCAGCGTAGAGCCAGGGACAGGCCGCTCTGGAAACACCATATATTTT
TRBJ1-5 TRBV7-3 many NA CASSLASNQPQHF TGTGCCAGCAGCTTAGCGTCTAATCAGCCCCAGCATTTT
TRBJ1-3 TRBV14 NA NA CASSHAGQGLERNTIYF TGTGCCAGCAGCCACGCGGGTCAGGGGTTGGAGAGAAACACCATATATTTT
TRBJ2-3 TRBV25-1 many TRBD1 CASSERGGTGYGDTQYF TGTGCCAGCAGTGAAAGGGGAGGGACAGGGTATGGAGATACGCAGTATTTT
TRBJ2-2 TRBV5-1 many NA CASSLAYPNTGELFF TGCGCCAGCAGCTTGGCCTACCCGAACACCGGGGAGCTGTTTTTT
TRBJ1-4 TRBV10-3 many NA CAISERGEEVGKLFF TGTGCCATCAGTGAGAGAGGGGAGGAAGTAGGAAAACTGTTTTTT
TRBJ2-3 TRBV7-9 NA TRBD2 CASRGLAVDLDTQYF TGTGCCAGCAGGGGACTAGCGGTTGACCTAGATACGCAGTATTTT
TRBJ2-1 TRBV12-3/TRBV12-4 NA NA CASSFHSYNEQFF TGTGCCAGCAGTTTTCACTCCTACAATGAGCAGTTCTTC
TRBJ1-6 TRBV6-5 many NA CASSYSPTEGSPLHF TGTGCCAGCAGTTATTCGCCTACTGAAGGGTCACCCCTCCACTTT
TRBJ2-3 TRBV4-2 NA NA CASSQVYGSTDTQYF TGTGCCAGCAGCCAAGTTTACGGGAGTACAGATACGCAGTATTTT
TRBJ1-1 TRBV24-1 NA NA CATSDHPGAGTEAFF TGTGCCACCAGTGATCATCCGGGGGCGGGCACTGAAGCTTTCTTT
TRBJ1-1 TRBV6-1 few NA CASSEAAGRPEAFF TGTGCCAGCAGTGAAGCCGCAGGGCGGCCTGAAGCTTTCTTT
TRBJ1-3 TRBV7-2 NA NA CASSLSVSSGNTIYF TGTGCCAGCAGCTTAAGCGTAAGCTCTGGAAACACCATATATTTT
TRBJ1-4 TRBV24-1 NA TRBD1 CATSDRDRPGKLFF TGTGCCACCAGTGATAGGGACAGGCCGGGAAAACTGTTTTTT
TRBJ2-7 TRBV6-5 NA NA CASSYSKCAQYF TGTGCCAGCAGTTACTCGAAATGCGCGCAGTACTTC
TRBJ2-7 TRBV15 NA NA CATSRDRLPYEQYF TGTGCCACCAGCAGAGACAGACTTCCCTACGAGCAGTACTTC
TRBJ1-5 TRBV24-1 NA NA CATSDSAGPSNQPQHF TGTGCCACCAGTGATTCCGCAGGGCCTAGCAATCAGCCCCAGCATTTT
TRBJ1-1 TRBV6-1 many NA CASKPDMNTEAFF TGTGCCAGCAAACCGGATATGAACACTGAAGCTTTCTTT
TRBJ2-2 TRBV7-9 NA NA CASSLTTGGLRAVLRAGELFF NA